These 27 T cell receptor beta chains share one sample of origin, sequenced in a study of OX40 agonist ivuxolimab in advanced cancers. Profiling relied on immunoSEQ multiplex PCR, and the TCRdb table lists in-frame clones only, not all of them. The profile shows about 48,000 clones, approximately 89% of them singletons. The material was CD4+ or CD8+ T cells sorted from blood, obtained in a trial of the OX40 agonist ivuxolimab. The source is an adult with an advanced solid tumor such as melanoma, head and neck, liver or kidney cancer.

The rearrangement joins TRBV5-1 to TRBJ2-1; D is unresolved. This CDR3 contains 13 residues. The V and J ends lost 5 bases and 5 bases respectively, with 11 bases between them. Germline V lookup: CDR1 SGHRS, CDR2 YFSETQ. The CDR3 sequence is CASRTELDNEQFF. CDR3 DNA: TGCGCCAGCAGGACGGAATTAGACAATGAGCAGTTCTTC.

This clone came up once. This rearrangement joins TRBV25-1 to TRBJ2-5, with D maybe TRBD1 (6 bases). The CDR3 length is 14 residues. Per the germline V gene, CDR1 is MGHDK and CDR2 is SYGVNS. The V and J ends lost 5 bases and 0 bases respectively, with 10 bases between them. CDR3 protein: CASSTGSYQETQYF. DNA for the CDR3: TGTGCCAGCAGTACAGGGTCCTACCAAGAGACCCAGTACTTC.

The chain links TRBV11-3 to TRBJ2-2; TRBD1 might be the D (6 bases). Per germline, CDR1 SGHNT and CDR2 YENEEA. Trimming stripped 6 bases from V and 3 bases from J, with 8 bases between. The CDR3 length is 13 residues. The CDR3 is CASRDRYTGELFF. The CDR3 DNA reads TGTGCCAGCAGAGACAGGTACACCGGGGAGCTGTTTTTT.

This chain connects TRBV5-6 to TRBJ1-4; D is undetermined. Germline V gene lookup returns CDR1 SGHDT and CDR2 YYEEEE. CDR3 length: 12 residues. With 3 bases removed from V and 8 bases from J, the gap between germline ends came to 8 bases. The CDR3 reads CASSSDEEKLFF. The CDR3 DNA reads TGTGCCAGCAGCTCGGACGAGGAAAAACTGTTTTTT.

This clone has only one observation. This chain connects TRBV5-6 to TRBJ1-5, with TRBD1 matching 7 bases. The V gene's germline CDR1 is SGHDT and CDR2 YYEEEE. V was pared by 4 bases and J by 2 bases, with 9 bases of the junction left unmatched. CDR3 size: 16 residues. CDR3 DNA: TGTGCCAGCAGCATCGCAGGGGGTGTTCGCAATCAGCCCCAGCATTTT. This gives the protein CASSIAGGVRNQPQHF.

This sequence joins TRBV27 and TRBJ1-1; no definite D call. CDR3 length: 15 amino acids. Germline V gives CDR1 MNHEY, CDR2 SMNVEV (reference sequence). Deletions cut 7 bases from V and 2 bases from J, with 17 bases between. The CDR3 DNA follows: TGTGCCAGCACCACTAAGGGCTGGAGTAACACTGAAGCTTTCTTT. Translated: CASTTKGWSNTEAFF.

The chain recombines TRBV2 with TRBJ1-2, with a possible D match to TRBD1 (5 bases). The V end was cut by 9 bases, the J end by 2 bases, with 19 bases between. CDR1 is SNHLY and CDR2 is FYNNEI in the germline V gene. The CDR3 is made up of 15 amino acids. For the CDR3, the DNA is TGTGCCAGATTGAGCATGGGGGTTTTCAACTATGGCTACACCTTC. Amino acid sequence: CARLSMGVFNYGYTF.

The CDR3 region is CASSQIAGTPGMYGYTF. For the CDR3, the DNA is TGCGCCAGCAGCCAAATCGCCGGGACCCCGGGGATGTATGGCTACACCTTC. The chain employs TRBV4-1 and TRBJ1-2; D possibly corresponds to TRBD1 (5 bases). V lost 2 bases and J 5 bases, leaving 21 bases between the germline ends. Germline CDR1 MGHRA, CDR2 YSYEKL. The CDR3 is made up of 17 amino acids.

The chain carries TRBV27 and TRBJ1-2, with D uncertain. V was clipped by 6 bases and J by 6 bases, with 14 bases between them. CDR1 MNHEY and CDR2 SMNVEV come from the germline V gene (reference sequence). The CDR3 spans 13 residues. The CDR3 region is CASSLSSLHGYTF. The CDR3 coding sequence is TGTGCCAGCAGCCTTTCATCACTCCATGGCTACACCTTC.

This clone was seen a single time. This chain links TRBV7-9 with TRBJ1-2; 7 positions agree with TRBD1. The CDR3 sequence is 18 residues long. After removal of 4 bases from V and 0 bases from J, the junction contained 14 bases not matched to a gene. Germline assignment: CDR1 SEHNR and CDR2 FQNEAQ (reference sequence). For the CDR3, the DNA is TGTGCCAGCAGCTCGAACTCCAACCCGACAGGGCCTAACTATGGCTACACCTTC. It encodes CASSSNSNPTGPNYGYTF.

This clone showed up just a few times. The gene calls are TRBV19 and TRBJ2-1, with TRBD1 as a possible D gene (7 bases). Germline V lookup: CDR1 LNHDA, CDR2 SQIVND (reference sequence). The CDR3 is 16 amino acids. Trimming cost V 7 bases and J 3 bases, with 19 bases left between them. The CDR3 region is CASIPSPGDSYNEQFF. Here the CDR3 DNA reads TGTGCCAGTATTCCCTCACCGGGGGACAGCTACAATGAGCAGTTCTTC.

The rearrangement links TRBV7-9 to TRBJ1-3, with no clear D. Trimming took 1 base from V and 11 from J, leaving 6 bases between them. Germline CDR1 reads SEHNR; CDR2 reads FQNEAQ (reference sequence). The CDR3 is 11 amino acids. The CDR3 sequence: CASSLVPAIYF. DNA of the CDR3: TGTGCCAGCAGCTTAGTTCCGGCCATATATTTT.

A note on this clone: No DNA is shown, since the ends of the CDR3 on it are uncertain; the CDR3 is the one TCRdb lists. The V and J genes are TRBV7-2 and TRBJ2-2; the table's D call, TRBD1, has no DNA check behind it. The CDR3 contains 14 residues when both ends are counted. Germline CDR1 is SGHTA and CDR2 is FQGNSA. This CDR3 is CASSLGQYVGELFF.

The rearrangement links TRBV19 to TRBJ2-1; no clear D. Germline V gene lookup returns CDR1 LNHDA and CDR2 SQIVND (reference sequence). V was pared by 7 bases and J by 3 bases, with 10 bases between. The CDR3 runs to 13 residues. CDR3 nucleotide sequence: TGTGCCAGTACCCCCCCCCACTACAATGAGCAGTTCTTC. Its protein product is CASTPPHYNEQFF.

J is TRBJ2-7 and V is TRBV7-9; the match to TRBD2 covers 7 bases. The V gene end was trimmed by 1 base and the J gene end by 6 bases; junction bases not matched to a gene: 9. This CDR3 contains 15 residues. Germline CDR1 SEHNR, CDR2 FQNEAQ (reference sequence). This CDR3 reads CASSLGPGLILEQYF. DNA for the CDR3: TGTGCCAGCAGCTTAGGGCCGGGACTAATTCTCGAGCAGTACTTC.

V and J are TRBV4-1 and TRBJ1-2; 9 bases are shared with TRBD1. Germline-derived CDR1 and CDR2 are MGHRA and YSYEKL. With 4 bases clipped from V and 8 bases from J, the junction kept 8 bases outside the gene matches. The CDR3 length is 14 residues. CDR3 amino acids: CASSLSQGAEGYTF. CDR3 nucleotides: TGCGCCAGCAGCCTCTCACAGGGGGCAGAGGGCTACACCTTC.

The chain joins TRBV28 to TRBJ2-3, with 8 bases that match TRBD2. Germline CDR1 is MDHEN and CDR2 is SYDVKM. The ends lost 6 bases at V and 1 base at J; junction bases unmatched: 3. The CDR3 totals 14 residues. CDR3 region: CASSPTSGTDTQYF. The CDR3 DNA reads as TGTGCCAGCAGCCCGACTAGCGGCACAGATACGCAGTATTTT.

This clone was counted only a few times. The chain is built from TRBV27 and TRBJ2-7; no definite D call. Germline CDR1 MNHEY, CDR2 SMNVEV (reference sequence). V lost 5 bases and J lost 2, with 10 bases in between. The CDR3 is made up of 13 amino acids. The CDR3 DNA is TGTGCCAGCAGTACTTTCGCCGCCTACGAGCAGTACTTC. Amino acids: CASSTFAAYEQYF.

The CDR3 region is CASSQVPDNYEQYF. For the CDR3, the DNA is TGCGCCAGCAGCCAAGTTCCCGACAACTACGAGCAGTACTTC. The chain recombines TRBV4-3 with TRBJ2-7; D is unclear. Germline V gene data show CDR1 as LGHNA and CDR2 as YSLEER. V dropped 1 base and J dropped 3 bases, with 10 bases sitting between them. The length of the CDR3 is 14 residues.

As to this clone: The same CDR3 can be traced to other DNA sequences in this sample. The J gene is TRBJ2-7, the V gene TRBV30; D is unresolved. V was pared by 3 bases and J by 1 base, with 4 bases between. This CDR3 has 11 amino acids. CDR1 is GTSNPN and CDR2 is SVGIG in the germline V gene (reference sequence). CDR3 sequence reads: CAWSPSYEQYF. CDR3 DNA: TGTGCCTGGAGCCCGTCCTACGAGCAGTACTTC.

CDR3 nucleotides: TGTGCCAGCAGCTTCTCAGGGGAGGAGACCCAGTACTTC. Amino acid sequence: CASSFSGEETQYF. The rearrangement links TRBV7-3 to TRBJ2-5; weak D call: TRBD1 (6 bases). The CDR3 extends over 13 amino acids. The V gene's germline CDR1 is SGHTA and CDR2 FQGTGA. V lost 3 bases, J lost 5 bases, and 10 bases lay in between.

This clone was observed a handful of times. The chain joins TRBV5-8 to TRBJ1-3; no reliable D call. The CDR3 covers 17 residues. The V gene's germline CDR1 is SGHTS and CDR2 YDEGEE. Trimming left V 1 base short and J 0 bases short, with 14 bases between. CDR3 in DNA: TGTGCCAGCAGCTTGCTTTTGGGAGATATCTCTGGAAACACCATATATTTT. This codes for CASSLLLGDISGNTIYF.

The V gene is TRBV29-1, the J gene TRBJ1-2; no definite D call. The V gene's germline CDR1 is SQVTM and CDR2 ANQGSEA. The CDR3 contains 14 residues. V lost 3 bases and J 3 bases, leaving 14 bases between the germline ends. CDR3 sequence reads: CSVDGRASDYGYTF. In nucleotides, the CDR3 is TGCAGCGTTGATGGAAGGGCTTCGGACTATGGCTACACCTTC.

The CDR3 sequence is CASSSPWAGEGELFF. CDR3 nucleotides: TGTGCCAGCAGCTCCCCTTGGGCGGGAGAGGGGGAGCTGTTTTTT. The chain combines TRBV7-9 with TRBJ2-2; 7 bases are shared with TRBD2. Trimming cost V 4 bases and J 8 bases; bases outside gene matches: 10. CDR1 and CDR2 from the germline V gene are SEHNR and FQNEAQ (reference sequence). The CDR3 length is 15 residues.

J is TRBJ1-5 and V is TRBV2, with a tentative D call TRBD1 (5 bases). V dropped 3 bases and J dropped 9 bases, with 18 bases sitting between them. The germline CDR1 and CDR2 sequences are SNHLY and FYNNEI. This CDR3 region has 15 residues. The CDR3 DNA is TGTGCCAGCAGTGACCCCGAGGGACCTAGGTGGCCCCAGCATTTT. This translates into CASSDPEGPRWPQHF.

The chain has TRBV19 and TRBJ1-2; 8 bases align to TRBD1. The ends lost 3 bases at V and 4 bases at J; junction bases unmatched: 4. CDR1 is LNHDA, CDR2 SQIVND, per germline (reference sequence). CDR3 size: 14 residues. CDR3 protein: CASSMEDRAYGYTF. CDR3 DNA sequence: TGTGCCAGTAGTATGGAGGACAGGGCCTATGGCTACACCTTC. The complete variable domain, with remaining parts taken from reference TRBV19 and TRBJ1-2, reads DGGITQSPKYLFRKEGQNVTLSCEQNLNHDAMYWYRQDPGQGLRLIYYSQIVNDFQKGDIAEGYSVSREKKESFPLTVTSAQKNPTAFYLCASSMEDRAYGYTFGSGTRLTVV.

The gene calls are TRBV7-9 and TRBJ2-2; D remains ambiguous. Per germline, CDR1 SEHNR and CDR2 FQNEAQ (reference sequence). V shed 7 bases and J shed 7 bases, with 10 bases lying between them. This CDR3 contains 12 residues. CDR3 sequence (DNA): TGTGCCAGCATTCGTTTGGGCGGGGAGCTGTTTTTT. It translates to CASIRLGGELFF. The entire variable domain, with the rest obtained from reference TRBV7-9 and TRBJ2-2, is as follows: DTGVSQNPRHKITKRGQNVTFRCDPISEHNRLYWYRQTLGQGPEFLTYFQNEAQLEKSRLLSDRFSAERPKGSFSTLEIQRTEQGDSAMYLCASIRLGGELFFGEGSRLTVL.